The 4 T cell receptor beta chains below come from one sample, sequenced in a study of blood T cells in healthy people across ages. Together with a sample-barcoded 5' primer, a J-beta primer mix was included in a second PCR lasting about 7 to 11 cycles. Using its own MiXCR run on the 5' RACE reads, TCRdb lists one record per CDR3 protein. This sample has approximately 1.5 million distinct CDR3 sequences, with roughly 43% found just once. The sample comprised blood. All receptors derive from a woman between 18 and 29 years old in good health.

This clonotype has a handful of counts. J is TRBJ1-2 and V is TRBV6-1, with 8 bases fitting TRBD1. Unmatched junction bases numbered 7, after V lost 4 bases and J lost 3 bases. CDR1 MNHNS and CDR2 SASEGT come from the germline V gene. There are 15 residues in the CDR3. In DNA form, the CDR3 reads TGTGCCAGCAGTGTGGGACAGGCGCTTTACTATGGCTACACCTTC. Residues: CASSVGQALYYGYTF.

The genes are TRBV19 and TRBJ1-5; no clear D gene. Germline V CDR1 and CDR2: LNHDA, SQIVND (reference sequence). V shed 3 bases and J shed 0 bases, with 6 bases lying between them. The CDR3 has 14 amino acids. The DNA of the CDR3 is TGTGCCAGTAGTATTCCCTATAGCAATCAGCCCCAGCATTTT. Amino acids: CASSIPYSNQPQHF. The variable domain in full, completed from reference TRBV19 and TRBJ1-5, reads DGGITQSPKYLFRKEGQNVTLSCEQNLNHDAMYWYRQDPGQGLRLIYYSQIVNDFQKGDIAEGYSVSREKKESFPLTVTSAQKNPTAFYLCASSIPYSNQPQHFGDGTRLSIL.

This clonotype was found a few times. The CDR3 DNA reads as TGTGCCAGCAGACCCCTCCCGGGGGAAGATACGCAGTATTTT. Its translation: CASRPLPGEDTQYF. The chain recombines TRBV7-8 with TRBJ2-3, with TRBD2 as a possible D gene (6 bases). The CDR3 has 14 residues. Germline CDR1 SGHVS, CDR2 FQNEAQ. Trimming took off 6 bases at V and 5 bases at J, with 15 bases between the two ends.

The gene calls are TRBV29-1 and TRBJ1-2, with unresolved D. Germline V gives CDR1 SQVTM, CDR2 ANQGSEA. This CDR3 is 16 amino acids long. Trimming took off 1 base at V and 0 bases at J, with 15 bases between the two ends. The CDR3 protein is CSVEVPVNPPNYGYTF. DNA of the CDR3: TGCAGCGTTGAAGTACCAGTCAATCCCCCTAACTATGGCTACACCTTC.